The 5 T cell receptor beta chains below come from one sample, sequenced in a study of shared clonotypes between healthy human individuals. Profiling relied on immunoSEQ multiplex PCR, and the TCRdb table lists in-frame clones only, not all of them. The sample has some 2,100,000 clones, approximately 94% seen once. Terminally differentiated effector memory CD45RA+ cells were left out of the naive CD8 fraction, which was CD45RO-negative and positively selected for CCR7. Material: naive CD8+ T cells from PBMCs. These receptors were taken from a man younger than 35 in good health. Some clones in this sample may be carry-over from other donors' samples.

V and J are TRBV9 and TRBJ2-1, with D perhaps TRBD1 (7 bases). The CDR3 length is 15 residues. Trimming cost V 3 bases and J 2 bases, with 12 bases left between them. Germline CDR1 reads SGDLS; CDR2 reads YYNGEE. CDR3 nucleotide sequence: TGTGCCAGCAGCGCAACAGGGGAGGCCTACAATGAGCAGTTCTTC. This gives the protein CASSATGEAYNEQFF.

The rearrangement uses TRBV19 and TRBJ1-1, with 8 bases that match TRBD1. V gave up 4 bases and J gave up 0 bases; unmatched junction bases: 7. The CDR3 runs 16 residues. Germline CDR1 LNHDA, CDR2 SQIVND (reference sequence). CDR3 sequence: CASSNPGQVLNTEAFF. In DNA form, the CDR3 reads TGTGCCAGTAGTAATCCGGGACAGGTACTGAACACTGAAGCTTTCTTT.

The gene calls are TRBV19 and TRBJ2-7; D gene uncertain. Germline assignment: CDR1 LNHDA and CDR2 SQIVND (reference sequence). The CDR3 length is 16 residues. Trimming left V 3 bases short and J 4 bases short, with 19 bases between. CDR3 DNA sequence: TGTGCCAGTAGTATGTCCCCTCGTAGGAACGATTACGAGCAGTACTTC. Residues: CASSMSPRRNDYEQYF. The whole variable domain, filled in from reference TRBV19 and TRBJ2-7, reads DGGITQSPKYLFRKEGQNVTLSCEQNLNHDAMYWYRQDPGQGLRLIYYSQIVNDFQKGDIAEGYSVSREKKESFPLTVTSAQKNPTAFYLCASSMSPRRNDYEQYFGPGTRLTVT.

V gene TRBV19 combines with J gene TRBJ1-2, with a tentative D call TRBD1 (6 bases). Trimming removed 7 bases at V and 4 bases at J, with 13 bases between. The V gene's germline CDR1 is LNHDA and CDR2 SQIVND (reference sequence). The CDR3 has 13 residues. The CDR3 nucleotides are TGTGCCAGTATTCCCGAGGGGGGCTATGGCTACACCTTC. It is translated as CASIPEGGYGYTF. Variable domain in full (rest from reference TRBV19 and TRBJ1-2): DGGITQSPKYLFRKEGQNVTLSCEQNLNHDAMYWYRQDPGQGLRLIYYSQIVNDFQKGDIAEGYSVSREKKESFPLTVTSAQKNPTAFYLCASIPEGGYGYTFGSGTRLTVV.

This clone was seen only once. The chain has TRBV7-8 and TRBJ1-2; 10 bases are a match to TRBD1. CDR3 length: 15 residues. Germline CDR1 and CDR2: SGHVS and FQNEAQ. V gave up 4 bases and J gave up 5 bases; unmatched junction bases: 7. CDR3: CASSSPGQGSYGYTF. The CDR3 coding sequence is TGTGCCAGCAGCTCTCCGGGACAGGGGAGTTATGGCTACACCTTC.